The rows below give T cell receptor beta chains drawn from one sample of a study of blood T cell repertoires in COVID-19. Produced via immunoSEQ multiplex PCR; TCRdb's table is partial and in-frame only. The sample holds 60,000 to 70,000 clones, approximately 82% seen once. Sequenced material: peripheral blood. These receptors were collected from a man aged 55 to 70 with acute or convalescent COVID-19. CDR3s include the opening cysteine and the closing phenylalanine or tryptophan. Fields, in order: V gene, J gene, clone size, CDR3 protein. Only part of the rows carry a size: once, few, many, or a class if the clone is expanded.

v_call: TRBV2; j_call: TRBJ1-5; clone_size: -; cdr3_aa: CASSGINSGVGQPQHF
v_call: TRBV5-1; j_call: TRBJ1-2; clone_size: -; cdr3_aa: CASSLDPTGGGGYTF
v_call: TRBV18; j_call: TRBJ1-1; clone_size: -; cdr3_aa: CASSPRTGGLLGTEAFF
v_call: TRBV7-2; j_call: TRBJ1-5; clone_size: -; cdr3_aa: CASSLAGGNQPQHF
v_call: TRBV7-2; j_call: TRBJ2-5; clone_size: -; cdr3_aa: CASSLEGGQETQYF
v_call: TRBV27; j_call: TRBJ1-6; clone_size: -; cdr3_aa: CASSLNVFLGQDYNSPLHF
v_call: TRBV29-1; j_call: TRBJ2-5; clone_size: once; cdr3_aa: CSVVRGLTGIFETQYF
v_call: TRBV2; j_call: TRBJ1-6; clone_size: -; cdr3_aa: CASSSWTGDGSPLHF
v_call: TRBV7-2; j_call: TRBJ2-2; clone_size: -; cdr3_aa: CASRIAGGPNGELFF
v_call: TRBV11-2; j_call: TRBJ2-3; clone_size: -; cdr3_aa: CASSSRSGGQDTQYF
v_call: TRBV9; j_call: TRBJ2-1; clone_size: -; cdr3_aa: CASSVAPGHYNEQFF
v_call: TRBV11-2; j_call: TRBJ2-1; clone_size: -; cdr3_aa: CASSPARLAGAPGNEQFF
v_call: TRBV10-3; j_call: TRBJ1-6; clone_size: -; cdr3_aa: CAISESRDNSPLHF
v_call: TRBV5-6; j_call: TRBJ1-2; clone_size: -; cdr3_aa: CASSPTAVGYGYTF
v_call: TRBV6-5; j_call: TRBJ1-2; clone_size: -; cdr3_aa: CASSRRTGSFYGYTF
v_call: TRBV13; j_call: TRBJ2-2; clone_size: -; cdr3_aa: CASSPPPPGLAVYTGELFF
v_call: TRBV5-4; j_call: TRBJ1-1; clone_size: -; cdr3_aa: CASSLGGDSPEAFF
v_call: TRBV6-5; j_call: TRBJ2-1; clone_size: -; cdr3_aa: CASSLGGLRWDNEQFF
v_call: TRBV5-6; j_call: TRBJ1-3; clone_size: once; cdr3_aa: CASSRQGGSGNTIYF
v_call: TRBV7-8; j_call: TRBJ2-3; clone_size: -; cdr3_aa: CASSQDRVRTDTQYF
v_call: TRBV6-1; j_call: TRBJ1-2; clone_size: once; cdr3_aa: CASSEEAEVFYGYTF
v_call: TRBV12-3/TRBV12-4; j_call: TRBJ1-1; clone_size: -; cdr3_aa: CASTPMGRGAFF
v_call: TRBV4-3; j_call: TRBJ1-2; clone_size: -; cdr3_aa: CASSQAPLTGGNYGYTF
v_call: TRBV11-3; j_call: TRBJ2-1; clone_size: -; cdr3_aa: CASSLVGGGREQFF
v_call: TRBV5-8; j_call: TRBJ1-1; clone_size: -; cdr3_aa: CASRHPGQRDTEAFF
v_call: TRBV10-3; j_call: TRBJ1-5; clone_size: -; cdr3_aa: CAITGAGRPQHF
v_call: TRBV5-1; j_call: TRBJ1-1; clone_size: -; cdr3_aa: CASSTRQGGTEAFF
v_call: TRBV5-6; j_call: TRBJ1-3; clone_size: -; cdr3_aa: CASSSGPGTGAGNTIYF
v_call: TRBV7-2; j_call: TRBJ2-7; clone_size: -; cdr3_aa: CASNLAGTGDYEQYF
v_call: TRBV27; j_call: TRBJ2-3; clone_size: -; cdr3_aa: CASSLSSLPGDTQYF
v_call: TRBV29-1; j_call: TRBJ1-1; clone_size: medium-sized; cdr3_aa: CSDQGPRGDTEAFF
v_call: TRBV6-2/TRBV6-3; j_call: TRBJ1-5; clone_size: -; cdr3_aa: CASSYVQGASNQPQHF
v_call: TRBV4-1; j_call: TRBJ1-1; clone_size: -; cdr3_aa: CASSQAVWGDTEAFF
v_call: TRBV6-5; j_call: TRBJ1-2; clone_size: -; cdr3_aa: CASSYAGQFHGYTF
v_call: TRBV4-3; j_call: TRBJ1-2; clone_size: -; cdr3_aa: CASSQTLTGNYGYTF
v_call: TRBV7-2; j_call: TRBJ1-6; clone_size: -; cdr3_aa: CASSWGQGNSPLHF
v_call: TRBV4-3; j_call: TRBJ1-6; clone_size: few; cdr3_aa: CASSRGTGINSPLHF
v_call: TRBV5-5; j_call: TRBJ1-1; clone_size: -; cdr3_aa: CASSPTGQNTEAFF
v_call: TRBV2; j_call: TRBJ1-1; clone_size: few; cdr3_aa: CATSGGNTEAFF
v_call: TRBV19; j_call: TRBJ2-2; clone_size: once; cdr3_aa: CASRDRGNTGELFF
v_call: TRBV4-3; j_call: TRBJ2-3; clone_size: -; cdr3_aa: CASSHDWGADTQYF
v_call: TRBV15; j_call: TRBJ2-5; clone_size: -; cdr3_aa: CATSSPPGGAGETQYF
v_call: TRBV18; j_call: TRBJ1-1; clone_size: -; cdr3_aa: CASSPSGVLEAFF
v_call: TRBV6-6; j_call: TRBJ2-7; clone_size: -; cdr3_aa: CASSRSEGGQGTYEQYF
v_call: TRBV11-2; j_call: TRBJ2-1; clone_size: many; cdr3_aa: CASSLGQGNEQFF
v_call: TRBV6-5; j_call: TRBJ2-3; clone_size: -; cdr3_aa: CASSSAGGITDTQYF
v_call: TRBV5-6; j_call: TRBJ1-5; clone_size: -; cdr3_aa: CASSSGTVGGGPQHF
v_call: TRBV18; j_call: TRBJ2-2; clone_size: -; cdr3_aa: CASSPPGRATGEDTGELFF
v_call: TRBV14; j_call: TRBJ1-2; clone_size: -; cdr3_aa: CASSQGTPRRGYTF
v_call: TRBV6-6; j_call: TRBJ2-1; clone_size: -; cdr3_aa: CASSYEPRSDEQFF
v_call: TRBV25-1; j_call: TRBJ2-2; clone_size: once; cdr3_aa: CASSEFPGGEGTGELFF
v_call: TRBV4-3; j_call: TRBJ1-2; clone_size: -; cdr3_aa: CASSQIQGGDYGYTF
v_call: TRBV2; j_call: TRBJ1-4; clone_size: few; cdr3_aa: CASSEYRVELFF
v_call: TRBV18; j_call: TRBJ1-1; clone_size: -; cdr3_aa: CASSPYQGSNTEAFF
v_call: TRBV2; j_call: TRBJ1-2; clone_size: -; cdr3_aa: CASSVKNGEGYTF
v_call: TRBV7-8; j_call: TRBJ1-1; clone_size: -; cdr3_aa: CASSLFSRGTNTEAFF
v_call: TRBV19; j_call: TRBJ1-5; clone_size: once; cdr3_aa: CASSPPGQVKPQHF